This TCR beta chain was captured in a study of blood T cell repertoires in COVID-19. Study-level background: From T cells, B-cell-depleted T cells, or PBMCs came the material, which was cDNA or gDNA.

This CDR3 has 15 residues. The V segment lost 2 bases and the J segment 2 bases; nucleotides outside the gene matches: 2. The germline V gene has CDR1 KGHSH and CDR2 LQKENI. TCRdb's table, derived via immunoSEQ multiplex PCR, lists solely in-frame clones and lacks some. The sample includes roughly 270,000 clones, roughly 87% of them seen just once. Material for sequencing was peripheral blood. The V gene is TRBV18, the J gene TRBJ1-4, with 7 bases matching TRBD1. This clonotype originated in a young man with active or convalescent COVID-19. CDR3 amino acids: CASSPGDSTNEKLFF. The DNA for the CDR3 is TGTGCCAGCTCACCAGGGGACAGTACTAATGAAAAACTGTTTTTT.